Sequencing of this TCR beta chain was carried out in a study of blood T cell repertoires in COVID-19. For the study at large: PBMCs, B-cell-depleted T cells, or T cells were the source of the cDNA or gDNA that made up the material.

In the authors' methods: Estimation of nucleated cell counts was performed using reference gene primer amplification. Sequencing used immunoSEQ multiplex PCR; TCRdb keeps in-frame clones, though not all of them. The V and J calls and the clone size are those of that table, but D and trimming were determined from the DNA. Of 240,000 or so clones detected, around 90% appear once; the ten largest clones hold just over 7%. This CDR3 is 15 amino acids long. Trimming took 1 base from V and 6 from J, leaving 14 bases between them. Germline V lookup: CDR1 SGHNT, CDR2 YYREEE (reference sequence). This clone came up once.

The sample was peripheral blood. This receptor was identified in a man between 60 and 70 years old who had recovered from COVID-19. The chain has TRBV5-4 and TRBJ2-1; D is unclear. CDR3 protein: CASSLFLRSGNEQFF. The CDR3 region has the DNA TGTGCCAGCAGCTTGTTTCTGCGTTCGGGCAATGAGCAGTTCTTC.